One sample yielded the 21 T cell receptor beta chains listed below, sequenced in a study of T-cell reconstitution after alpha-beta-depleted transplantation in children. A TCRbeta library incorporating unique molecular identifiers was prepared. One entry per CDR3 protein, called by TCRdb with MiXCR from the PCR reads. The data contain some 190,000 distinct CDR3 sequences, more than 9.5% of them singletons. The sample was PBMCs, taken before TCRalphabeta/CD19-depleted stem cell transplant. Receptor source: a boy aged 2 to 9 with acute myeloid leukemia, due to receive a stem cell transplant.

There are many counts of this clonotype. The chain links TRBV6-5 to TRBJ2-5; 8 bases align to TRBD2. Trimming removed 2 bases from V and 5 bases from J; junction bases left unmatched: 4. Germline V gives CDR1 MNHEY, CDR2 SVGAGI. This CDR3 is built from 14 residues. In DNA form, the CDR3 reads TGTGCCAGCAGTTACCAAGCGGGGGTGGAGACCCAGTACTTC. It yields the protein CASSYQAGVETQYF.

This clonotype showed up many times. The V and J genes are TRBV20-1 and TRBJ2-3, with 8 bases matching TRBD2. The CDR3 has 18 amino acids. CDR1 is DFQATT, CDR2 SNEGSKA, per germline (reference sequence). V lost 3 bases and J lost 4; bases outside the gene matches: 18. CDR3 in DNA: TGCAGTGCTAGTTTCGTAGGCCCAGCGGGAGTCTTTTCAGATACGCAGTATTTT. Encoded protein: CSASFVGPAGVFSDTQYF.

This clonotype has a count of ten or more. This chain joins TRBV29-1 and TRBJ1-5; the D is unclear. CDR1 is SQVTM and CDR2 is ANQGSEA in the germline V gene. Trimming pared 6 bases from V and 7 bases from J, leaving 16 bases between. The CDR3 extends over 13 amino acids. DNA for the CDR3: TGCAGCGTCTTGGATCAGGTGAACCAGCCCCAGCATTTT. This translates into CSVLDQVNQPQHF. The complete variable domain, with remaining parts taken from reference TRBV29-1 and TRBJ1-5, reads SAVISQKPSRDICQRGTSLTIQCQVDSQVTMMFWYRQQPGQSLTLIATANQGSEATYESGFVIDKFPISRPNLTFSTLTVSNMSPEDSSIYLCSVLDQVNQPQHFGDGTRLSIL.

With respect to this clonotype: Being one base from a much bigger clone, this may be a read error. The rearrangement joins TRBV20-1 to TRBJ2-1; 16 nucleotides agree with TRBD2. The CDR3 spans 14 residues. Germline CDR1 and CDR2: DFQATT and SNEGSKA (reference sequence). This CDR3 reads CIAPGTSGRAEEFF. CDR3 DNA sequence: TGCATTGCTCCGGGGACTAGCGGGAGGGCCGAGGAGTTCTTC.

The chain employs TRBV30 and TRBJ2-3; D remains ambiguous. The CDR3 totals 15 residues. Trimming stripped 1 base from V and 3 bases from J, with 14 bases between. CDR1 and CDR2 (germline): GTSNPN, SVGIG (reference sequence). The CDR3: CAWSDETPGTDTQYF. In DNA, the CDR3 is TGTGCCTGGAGTGATGAGACACCCGGGACAGATACGCAGTATTTT.

V gene TRBV20-1 combines with J gene TRBJ2-7, with TRBD1 as a possible D gene (5 bases). The CDR3 is made up of 13 amino acids. The V and J ends lost 3 bases and 2 bases respectively, with 11 bases between them. Germline CDR1 is DFQATT and CDR2 is SNEGSKA (reference sequence). The CDR3 DNA sequence: TGCAGTGCTAGGTGGGCAGGGACCTACGAGCAGTACTTC. Amino acids: CSARWAGTYEQYF.

As regards this clonotype: This may be a read error, as it is one base from a much larger clone. The rearrangement links TRBV7-2 to TRBJ2-5; D gene unclear. Trimming removed 2 bases from V and 0 bases from J, with 10 bases in between. CDR3 length equals 15 residues. The germline CDR1 and CDR2 sequences are SGHTA and FQGNSA. CDR3 protein: CASSLQYRYQETQYF. CDR3 nucleotide sequence: TGTGCCAGCAGCTTACAATACCGGTACCAAGAGACCCAGTACTTC.

This clonotype showed up many times. The chain joins TRBV9 to TRBJ1-2, with no clear D. From germline, CDR1 is SGDLS and CDR2 YYNGEE. V was trimmed by 4 bases and J by 7 bases, leaving 20 bases between them. The CDR3 is 15 residues long. In nucleotides, the CDR3 is TGTGCCAGCAGCCCCCCCCGGGTCCAGGCAGGTGGCTACACCTTC. Encoded protein: CASSPPRVQAGGYTF.

This clonotype has only one observation. V and J are TRBV10-2 and TRBJ1-1; TRBD1 matches 7 bases. V dropped 6 bases and J dropped 2; count of bases not matched to a gene: 9. This CDR3 region has 15 residues. CDR1 WSHSY and CDR2 SAAADI come from the germline V gene. CDR3 nucleotides: TGCGCCAGCAGGGCCCCCAACAGGGGAAACACTGAAGCTTTCTTT. Its translation: CASRAPNRGNTEAFF.

This clonotype has a count of ten or more. The rearrangement links TRBV5-6 to TRBJ2-7; D may correspond to TRBD1 or TRBD2 (5 bases each). The V end was cut by 0 bases, the J end by 2 bases, with 15 bases between. This CDR3 is 16 amino acids long. Germline values: CDR1 SGHDT, CDR2 YYEEEE. CDR3 amino acids: CASSLGFQGAAYEQYF. CDR3 nucleotides: TGTGCCAGCAGCTTGGGTTTTCAGGGAGCGGCCTACGAGCAGTACTTC.

This clonotype was observed many times. The V and J genes are TRBV20-1 and TRBJ1-2, with D uncertain. This CDR3 has 12 residues. CDR1 is DFQATT and CDR2 is SNEGSKA in the germline V gene (reference sequence). Trimming pared 5 bases from V and 2 bases from J, leaving 9 bases between. In DNA, the CDR3 is TGCAGTGCTTCTGGGTTCAACTATGGCTACACCTTC. This sequence encodes CSASGFNYGYTF.

This clonotype was recorded at least ten times. V gene TRBV4-1 combines with J gene TRBJ1-2; maybe TRBD1 (6 bases). This CDR3 has 14 residues. Germline CDR1 is MGHRA and CDR2 is YSYEKL. V dropped 2 bases and J dropped 4 bases, with 11 bases sitting between them. CDR3 loop: CASSQSRDTYGYTF. The CDR3 DNA follows: TGCGCCAGCAGCCAATCCCGGGACACCTATGGCTACACCTTC.

V gene TRBV30 combines with J gene TRBJ1-5; D not resolved. The CDR3 has 15 amino acids. CDR1 GTSNPN and CDR2 SVGIG come from the germline V gene (reference sequence). V was trimmed by 0 bases and J by 5 bases, leaving 14 bases between them. CDR3 nucleotide sequence: TGTGCCTGGAGTGTACTCAGATCTTCCTATCAGCCCCAGCATTTT. It is translated as CAWSVLRSSYQPQHF. The full variable domain, with the rest looked up from reference TRBV30 and TRBJ1-5, is SQTIHQWPATLVQPVGSPLSLECTVEGTSNPNLYWYRQAAGRGLQLLFYSVGIGQISSEVPQNLSASRPQDRQFILSSKKLLLSDSGFYLCAWSVLRSSYQPQHFGDGTRLSIL.

There are a few counts of this clonotype. A much larger clone differs by one base, so this may be a read error. V usage is TRBV3-1 and J usage is TRBJ2-1; D remains unclear. The CDR3 length is 17 residues. Germline V gives CDR1 LGHDT, CDR2 YNNKEL (reference sequence). The CDR3 region is CATSQELGTSSYNEQFF. The CDR3, as DNA: TGTGCCACCAGCCAAGAGTTGGGAACGAGCTCCTACAATGAGCAGTTCTTC.

This clonotype was detected only once. A junction end diverges from the germline sequence, so it may reflect a read error. The chain combines TRBV12-3 or TRBV12-4 with TRBJ2-2; D call uncertain. The length of the CDR3 is 14 residues. The CDR3 sequence: CASNGPTNTWELFF. The CDR3 bases are TGTGCCAGCAATGGGCCGACGAACACCTGGGAACTGTTTTTT.

This clonotype was seen ten or more times. The chain uses TRBV7-2 and TRBJ1-2, with unresolved D. Per germline, CDR1 SGHTA and CDR2 FQGNSA. Trimming removed 5 bases from V and 4 bases from J, with 11 bases in between. The CDR3 totals 13 residues. The CDR3 DNA sequence: TGTGCCAGCAGCCCCTTTTTGGGCTATGGCTACACCTTC. This encodes CASSPFLGYGYTF.

This clonotype appeared many times. The chain carries TRBV18 and TRBJ2-5; 7 bases line up with TRBD2. V was clipped by 6 bases and J by 4 bases; unmatched bases: 14. The germline V gene has CDR1 KGHSH and CDR2 LQKENI. The CDR3 has 16 residues. The CDR3 is CASSQNPSVAGETQYF. The CDR3 DNA reads as TGTGCCAGCTCCCAAAACCCGTCCGTAGCGGGAGAGACCCAGTACTTC. Together with reference TRBV18 and TRBJ2-5, the CDR3 gives the full variable domain: NAGVMQNPRHLVRRRGQEARLRCSPMKGHSHVYWYRQLPEEGLKFMVYLQKENIIDESGMPKERFSAEFPKEGPSILRIQQVVRGDSAAYFCASSQNPSVAGETQYFGPGTRLLVL.

The chain is built from TRBV14 and TRBJ2-2; weak D call: TRBD2 (5 bases). The germline CDR1 and CDR2 sequences are SGHDN and FVKESK. The CDR3 is made up of 19 amino acids. With 0 bases removed from V and 0 bases from J, the gap between germline ends came to 17 bases. CDR3 nucleotides: TGTGCCAGCAGCCAAGATCCCTCCTTGGACTCACCGAACACCGGGGAGCTGTTTTTT. Its protein is CASSQDPSLDSPNTGELFF.

This clonotype was detected many times. This rearrangement joins TRBV5-1 to TRBJ2-5; no definite D call. The germline CDR1 and CDR2 sequences are SGHRS and YFSETQ. V lost 0 bases and J 5 bases, leaving 8 bases between the germline ends. The CDR3 consists of 13 residues. The DNA of the CDR3 is TGCGCCAGCAGCTTGGGGGCTCAGGAGACCCAGTACTTC. It translates to CASSLGAQETQYF.

The chain combines TRBV10-3 with TRBJ1-1, with 8 nucleotides matching TRBD1. CDR3 length: 14 amino acids. Germline V CDR1 and CDR2: ENHRY, SYGVKD. J was trimmed by 4 bases and V by 7 bases; bases with no gene match: 8. The CDR3, as DNA: TGTGCCATCAAGATACAGGGGGAGGGCACTGAAGCTTTCTTT. This sequence encodes CAIKIQGEGTEAFF.

This clonotype was observed at least ten times. This chain uses TRBV12-3 or TRBV12-4 with TRBJ2-7; D gene unclear. The CDR3 runs 14 residues. The V and J ends lost 1 base and 3 bases respectively, with 10 bases between them. CDR3 sequence: CASSLGDWVYEQYF. Here the CDR3 DNA reads TGTGCCAGCAGTTTAGGAGATTGGGTCTACGAGCAGTACTTC.